The text below deals with one T cell receptor (beta chain). The CDR3 length is 13 residues. A quantity of roughly 0.5 to 1 ug RNA underwent reverse transcription using random hexamers. TCR beta CDR3 was amplified by immunoSEQ covering 54 Vbeta and 13 Jbeta. A single record per CDR3 protein comes from TCRdb applying MiXCR to the immunoSEQ multiplex PCR reads. The table lists 150,000 to 200,000 distinct CDR3 sequences, approximately 93% of them singletons. This entry comes from a study of CD8 T cells in Susac syndrome. The V gene is TRBV21-1, the J gene TRBJ2-5; the table's D call, TRBD2, was not checked against the DNA. TRBV21-1 is designated a pseudogene. Sequenced material: CD4+ T cells from PBMCs. The clonotype comes from a human donor with multiple sclerosis. The DNA of the CDR3 is TGTGCCAGCCGCCGGGCCACTCCAGAGACCCAGTACTTC. It yields the protein CASRRATPETQYF.